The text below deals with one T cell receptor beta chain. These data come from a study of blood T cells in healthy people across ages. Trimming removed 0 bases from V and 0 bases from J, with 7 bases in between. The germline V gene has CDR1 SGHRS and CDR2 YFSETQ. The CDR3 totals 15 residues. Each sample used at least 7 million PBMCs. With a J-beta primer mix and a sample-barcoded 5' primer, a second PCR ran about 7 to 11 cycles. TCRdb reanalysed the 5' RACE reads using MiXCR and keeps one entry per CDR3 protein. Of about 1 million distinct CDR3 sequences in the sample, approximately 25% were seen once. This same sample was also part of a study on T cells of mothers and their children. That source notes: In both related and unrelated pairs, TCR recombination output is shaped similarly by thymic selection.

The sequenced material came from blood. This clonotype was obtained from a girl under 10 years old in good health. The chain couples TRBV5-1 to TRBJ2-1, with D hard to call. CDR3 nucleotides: TGCGCCAGCAGCTTGGAACTGCGCTCCTACAATGAGCAGTTCTTC. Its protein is CASSLELRSYNEQFF.